Presented here are 20 T cell receptor beta chains from one specimen sequenced in a study of OX40 agonist ivuxolimab in advanced cancers. Here immunoSEQ multiplex PCR was the method, and the copy in TCRdb shows in-frame clones only, minus some. The sample holds tens of thousands of clones, roughly 83% seen once. The material sequenced was CD4+ or CD8+ T cells sorted from blood, taken in a trial of the OX40 agonist ivuxolimab. These TCRs come from an adult with an advanced solid tumor such as melanoma, head and neck, liver or kidney cancer.

This chain connects TRBV9 to TRBJ2-7; possibly TRBD1 for D (7 bases). The V end lost 3 bases, the J end lost 3 bases, and 16 bases lay between the germline ends. CDR3 size: 15 residues. The germline V gene has CDR1 SGDLS and CDR2 YYNGEE. The CDR3 here is CASSARQGGGYEQYF. Here the CDR3 DNA reads TGTGCCAGCAGCGCCCGACAGGGAGGTGGCTACGAGCAGTACTTC. The whole variable domain, remainder taken from reference TRBV9 and TRBJ2-7, is DSGVTQTPKHLITATGQRVTLRCSPRSGDLSVYWYQQSLDQGLQFLIQYYNGEERAKGNILERFSAQQFPDLHSELNLSSLELGDSALYFCASSARQGGGYEQYFGPGTRLTVT.

The chain has TRBV7-8 and TRBJ1-4, with a tentative D call TRBD1 (5 bases). Between the trimmed V and J ends, which lost 7 bases and 5 bases, there was a span of 17 bases. This CDR3 contains 15 residues. Germline V gives CDR1 SGHVS, CDR2 FQNEAQ. The CDR3 DNA follows: TGTGCCAGCACCACGAACAGGTTTGGGAATGAAAAACTGTTTTTT. It specifies CASTTNRFGNEKLFF.

J is TRBJ2-2 and V is TRBV30, with TRBD2 as a possible D gene (5 bases). Trimming shortened V by 5 bases and J by 7 bases, and 14 bases separated the two germline ends. The germline gives CDR1 GTSNPN, CDR2 SVGIG (reference sequence). The CDR3 runs 13 residues. The CDR3 DNA sequence: TGTGCCTGGGGAGGCTCGAAGATCGGGGAGCTGTTTTTT. Its translation is CAWGGSKIGELFF.

This clone was recorded a few times. This CDR3 reads CATSRDRAFGQPQHF. The DNA of the CDR3 is TGTGCCACCAGCAGAGATCGGGCGTTCGGGCAGCCCCAGCATTTT. This chain connects TRBV15 to TRBJ1-5; D is undetermined. V lost 0 bases and J 7 bases, leaving 13 bases between the germline ends. The CDR3 loop spans 15 amino acids. Germline V gene lookup returns CDR1 LNHNV and CDR2 YYDKDF (reference sequence). The variable domain in full, with the rest retrieved from reference TRBV15 and TRBJ1-5, is DAMVIQNPRYQVTQFGKPVTLSCSQTLNHNVMYWYQQKSSQAPKLLFHYYDKDFNNEADTPDNFQSRRPNTSFCFLDIRSPGLGDTAMYLCATSRDRAFGQPQHFGDGTRLSIL.

This chain uses TRBV7-9 with TRBJ1-2; tentatively, D is TRBD1 (5 bases). The CDR3 runs to 16 residues. Germline V lookup: CDR1 SEHNR, CDR2 FQNEAQ (reference sequence). V was clipped by 3 bases and J by 0 bases, with 14 bases between them. CDR3 bases: TGTGCCAGCAGCTTTCGCGGGACGAAAGCTAACTATGGCTACACCTTC. Its protein is CASSFRGTKANYGYTF.

This chain connects TRBV18 to TRBJ2-5; 13 bases match TRBD2. This CDR3 spans 18 amino acids. Trimming at V came to 4 bases and at J to 2 bases, leaving 10 bases not matched to a gene. Germline values: CDR1 KGHSH, CDR2 LQKENI. CDR3 nucleotide sequence: TGTGCCAGCTCACGCGGACTAGCGGGAGAATATCAACAAGAGACCCAGTACTTC. It yields the protein CASSRGLAGEYQQETQYF.

The chain employs TRBV6-6 and TRBJ1-3; D remains unclear. The CDR3 contains 14 residues. V was cut by 2 bases and J by 10 bases, with 15 bases left in between. The germline V gene encodes CDR1 MNHNY and CDR2 SVGAGI (reference sequence). Here the CDR3 DNA reads TGTGCCAGCAGTTACACCCGTTGGGGTTCAACCATATATTTT. This gives the protein CASSYTRWGSTIYF.

The V and J genes are TRBV19 and TRBJ1-5, with D perhaps TRBD1 (6 bases). The CDR3 is made up of 16 amino acids. Trimming stripped 7 bases from V and 1 base from J, with 17 bases between. The germline CDR1 and CDR2 sequences are LNHDA and SQIVND (reference sequence). In DNA form, the CDR3 reads TGTGCCAGTACTCGTAGGGGGGGGCTAAGCAATCAGCCCCAGCATTTT. It translates to CASTRRGGLSNQPQHF.

The genes are TRBV19 and TRBJ1-1; a weak D match, TRBD1 (6 bases). Deletions cut 4 bases from V and 6 bases from J, with 18 bases between. The CDR3 length is 15 residues. Germline V CDR1 and CDR2: LNHDA, SQIVND (reference sequence). CDR3 in amino acids: CASSRRGGAWAEAFF. The CDR3 DNA follows: TGTGCCAGTAGTAGAAGAGGGGGTGCGTGGGCTGAAGCTTTCTTT.

This chain connects TRBV6-1 to TRBJ1-5, with D possibly matching TRBD1 (6 bases). From germline, CDR1 is MNHNS and CDR2 SASEGT. The V end lost 1 base, the J end lost 6 bases, and 13 bases lay between the germline ends. The CDR3 is 15 amino acids. The CDR3 DNA reads as TGTGCCAGCAGTGAAGGGGCGATGGGGGCTCAGCCCCAGCATTTT. Protein sequence: CASSEGAMGAQPQHF.

V gene TRBV28 combines with J gene TRBJ2-3, with 14 bases identical to TRBD2. The CDR3 spans 16 residues. CDR1 is MDHEN and CDR2 is SYDVKM in the germline V gene. V was clipped by 6 bases and J by 5 bases; unmatched bases: 7. In DNA, the CDR3 is TGTGCCAGCAGGGGGACTAGCGGGAGAGTGGAAGATACGCAGTATTTT. Translated: CASRGTSGRVEDTQYF.

This clone was observed a few times. The genes are TRBV19 and TRBJ2-7; tentatively, D is TRBD1 (5 bases). This CDR3 region has 19 residues. Germline V gene lookup returns CDR1 LNHDA and CDR2 SQIVND (reference sequence). Trimming cost V 6 bases and J 0 bases, with 27 bases left between them. The CDR3 nucleotides are TGTGCCAGTAGCCCACCTGGGGCAGGAGTAAGCGCACGCTCCTACGAGCAGTACTTC. Amino acids: CASSPPGAGVSARSYEQYF.

This chain links TRBV28 with TRBJ1-5, with TRBD1 as a possible D gene (6 bases). The CDR3 totals 15 residues. Germline V lookup: CDR1 MDHEN, CDR2 SYDVKM. Between the trimmed V and J ends, which lost 3 bases and 8 bases, there was a span of 17 bases. The CDR3 spells CASSLSGVDLEPQHF. The CDR3 nucleotides are TGTGCCAGCAGTTTGTCAGGGGTCGACTTGGAGCCCCAGCATTTT.

This chain uses TRBV27 with TRBJ2-3; 10 bases are shared with TRBD2. The CDR3 is 18 residues long. Germline-derived CDR1 and CDR2 are MNHEY and SMNVEV (reference sequence). The V and J ends lost 4 bases and 9 bases, in that order; junction bases with no gene match: 19. CDR3 loop: CASSSFVAGGRFLPTQYF. The CDR3 DNA sequence: TGTGCCAGCAGTTCTTTTGTAGCGGGAGGCCGTTTTCTGCCGACGCAGTATTTT.

This chain connects TRBV11-2 to TRBJ2-1; 11 bases align to TRBD2. The CDR3 extends over 14 amino acids. Germline lookup yields CDR1 SGHAT and CDR2 FQNNGV. The J segment lost 6 bases and the V segment lost 6 bases, leaving 4 bases of the junction unmatched. CDR3 nucleotide sequence: TGTGCCAGCAGACGACTAGCGGGGCTCAATGAGCAGTTCTTC. It yields the protein CASRRLAGLNEQFF.

This clone was detected only a few times. The rearrangement joins TRBV5-4 to TRBJ2-1; D is unresolved. The CDR3 consists of 14 residues. Deletions cut 4 bases from V and 1 base from J, with 9 bases between. CDR1 and CDR2 from the germline V gene are SGHNT and YYREEE (reference sequence). This CDR3 reads CASSADPSYNEQFF. CDR3 DNA: TGTGCCAGCAGCGCAGACCCTTCCTACAATGAGCAGTTCTTC. The full variable domain, with the rest looked up from reference TRBV5-4 and TRBJ2-1, is ETGVTQSPTHLIKTRGQQVTLRCSSQSGHNTVSWYQQALGQGPQFIFQYYREEENGRGNFPPRFSGLQFPNYSSELNVNALELDDSALYLCASSADPSYNEQFFGPGTRLTVL.

This chain links TRBV13 with TRBJ2-5; 11 bases fit TRBD2. The V and J ends lost 5 bases and 5 bases, in that order; junction bases with no gene match: 7. From germline, CDR1 is PRHDT and CDR2 FYEKMQ (reference sequence). The length of the CDR3 is 15 residues. CDR3 DNA: TGTGCCAGCAGCACGACTAGCGGGGTGTTTGAGACCCAGTACTTC. Translated, it gives CASSTTSGVFETQYF.

This clone appeared once. The V gene is TRBV7-9, the J gene TRBJ2-7; D gene unclear. Germline V gives CDR1 SEHNR, CDR2 FQNEAQ (reference sequence). Trimming took 2 bases from V and 1 from J, leaving 9 bases between them. There are 14 residues in the CDR3. The CDR3 coding sequence is TGTGCCAGCAGCTTATTAGGTAGTTCCTACGAGCAGTACTTC. It translates to CASSLLGSSYEQYF.

In this sample, this clone turned up a few times. Here the CDR3 DNA reads TGTGCCAGCTCACTAGCCCTACTGAACACTGAAGCTTTCTTT. Amino acids: CASSLALLNTEAFF. V gene TRBV18 combines with J gene TRBJ1-1; D gene unclear. V was shortened by 4 bases and J by 0 bases, with 9 bases between the two germline ends. The CDR3 spans 14 residues. Germline CDR1 is KGHSH and CDR2 is LQKENI.

V and J are TRBV11-2 and TRBJ1-3; D gene unclear. V shed 4 bases and J shed 0 bases, with 13 bases lying between them. Germline values: CDR1 SGHAT, CDR2 FQNNGV. The CDR3 runs 16 residues. CDR3 region: CASSSSRLSSGNTIYF. CDR3 coding DNA: TGTGCCAGCAGCTCCAGCCGGCTGTCCTCTGGAAACACCATATATTTT.